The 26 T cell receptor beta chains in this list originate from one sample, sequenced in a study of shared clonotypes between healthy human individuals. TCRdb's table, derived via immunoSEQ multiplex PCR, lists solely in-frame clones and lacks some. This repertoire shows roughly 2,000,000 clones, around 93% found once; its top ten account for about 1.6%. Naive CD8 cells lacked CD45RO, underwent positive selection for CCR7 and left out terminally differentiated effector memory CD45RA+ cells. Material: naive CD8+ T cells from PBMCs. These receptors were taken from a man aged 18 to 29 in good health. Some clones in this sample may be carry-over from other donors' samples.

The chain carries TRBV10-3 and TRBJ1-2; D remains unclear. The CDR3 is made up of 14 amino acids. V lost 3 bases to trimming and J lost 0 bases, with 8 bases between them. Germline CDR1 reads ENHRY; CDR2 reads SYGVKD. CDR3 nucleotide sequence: TGTGCCATCAGTGAAAAGGGATCTAACTATGGCTACACCTTC. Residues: CAISEKGSNYGYTF.

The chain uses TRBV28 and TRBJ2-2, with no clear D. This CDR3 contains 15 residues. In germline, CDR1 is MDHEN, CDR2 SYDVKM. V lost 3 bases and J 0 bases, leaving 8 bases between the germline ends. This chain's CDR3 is CASSFTGPNTGELFF. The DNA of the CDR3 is TGTGCCAGCAGTTTTACCGGACCGAACACCGGGGAGCTGTTTTTT.

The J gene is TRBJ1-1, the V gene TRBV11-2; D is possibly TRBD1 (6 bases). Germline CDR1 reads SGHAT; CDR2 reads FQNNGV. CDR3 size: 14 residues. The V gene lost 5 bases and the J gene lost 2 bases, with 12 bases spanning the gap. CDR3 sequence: CASSVQGGNTEAFF. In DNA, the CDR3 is TGTGCCAGCAGCGTACAGGGTGGAAACACTGAAGCTTTCTTT.

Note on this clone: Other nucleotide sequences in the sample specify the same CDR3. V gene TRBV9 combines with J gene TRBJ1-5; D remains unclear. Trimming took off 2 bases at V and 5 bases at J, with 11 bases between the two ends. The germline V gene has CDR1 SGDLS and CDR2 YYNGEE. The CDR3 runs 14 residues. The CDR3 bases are TGTGCCAGCAGCGTTGGGCGGGAAGATCAGCCCCAGCATTTT. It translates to CASSVGREDQPQHF.

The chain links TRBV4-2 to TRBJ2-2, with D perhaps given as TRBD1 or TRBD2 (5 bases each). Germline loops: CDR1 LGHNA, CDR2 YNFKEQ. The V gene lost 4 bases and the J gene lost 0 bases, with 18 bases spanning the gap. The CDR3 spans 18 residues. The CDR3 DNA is TGTGCCAGCAGCCGAAAAGGGATGGGACCAGCGAACACCGGGGAGCTGTTTTTT. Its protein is CASSRKGMGPANTGELFF.

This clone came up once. CDR3 nucleotides: TGTGCCAGCAGCCCCCTCACGGCTAACTATGGCTACACCTTC. Encoded protein: CASSPLTANYGYTF. The chain joins TRBV6-5 to TRBJ1-2; D not resolved. Germline loops: CDR1 MNHEY, CDR2 SVGAGI. With 6 bases removed from V and 0 bases from J, the gap between germline ends came to 11 bases. There are 14 residues in the CDR3.

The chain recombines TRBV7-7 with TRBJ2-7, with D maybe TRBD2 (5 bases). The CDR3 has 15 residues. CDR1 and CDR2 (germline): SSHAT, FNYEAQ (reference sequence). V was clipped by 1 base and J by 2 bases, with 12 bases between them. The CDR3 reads CASSLGAGGAYEQYF. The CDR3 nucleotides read TGTGCCAGCAGCTTAGGGGCAGGAGGTGCCTACGAGCAGTACTTC.

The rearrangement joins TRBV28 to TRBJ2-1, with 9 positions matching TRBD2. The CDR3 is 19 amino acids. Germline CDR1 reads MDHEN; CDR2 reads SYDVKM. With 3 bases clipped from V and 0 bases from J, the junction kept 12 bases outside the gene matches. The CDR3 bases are TGTGCCAGCAGTTTTCGGCTAGCGGGAAGCAAGTTCTCCTACAATGAGCAGTTCTTC. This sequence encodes CASSFRLAGSKFSYNEQFF.

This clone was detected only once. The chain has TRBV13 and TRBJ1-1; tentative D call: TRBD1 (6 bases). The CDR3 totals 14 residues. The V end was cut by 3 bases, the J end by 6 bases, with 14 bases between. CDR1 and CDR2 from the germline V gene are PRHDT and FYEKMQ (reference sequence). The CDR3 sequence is CASSFGGRSAEAFF. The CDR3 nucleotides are TGTGCCAGCAGCTTTGGGGGCAGGAGTGCTGAAGCTTTCTTT.

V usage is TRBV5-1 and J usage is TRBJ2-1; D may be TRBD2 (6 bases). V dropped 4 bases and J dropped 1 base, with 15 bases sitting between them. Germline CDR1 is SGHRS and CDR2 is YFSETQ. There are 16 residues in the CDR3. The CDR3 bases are TGCGCCAGCAGCCTTGGGTGGGAGGCTTCCTACAATGAGCAGTTCTTC. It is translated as CASSLGWEASYNEQFF.

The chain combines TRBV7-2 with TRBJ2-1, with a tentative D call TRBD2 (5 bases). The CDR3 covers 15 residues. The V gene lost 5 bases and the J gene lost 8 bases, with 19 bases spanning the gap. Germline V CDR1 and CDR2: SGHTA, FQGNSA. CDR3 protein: CASSETGRRSDEQFF. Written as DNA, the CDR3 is TGTGCCAGCAGCGAAACGGGAAGACGGTCTGATGAGCAGTTCTTC.

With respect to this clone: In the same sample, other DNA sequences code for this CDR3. The CDR3 DNA reads as TGTGCCAGCAGTTGGGGACAGAACACTGAAGCTTTCTTT. It is translated as CASSWGQNTEAFF. V usage is TRBV27 and J usage is TRBJ1-1; perhaps TRBD1 as D (6 bases). Germline V gene sequence: CDR1 MNHEY, CDR2 SMNVEV (reference sequence). V was clipped by 4 bases and J by 1 base, with 7 bases between them. The CDR3 has 13 amino acids.

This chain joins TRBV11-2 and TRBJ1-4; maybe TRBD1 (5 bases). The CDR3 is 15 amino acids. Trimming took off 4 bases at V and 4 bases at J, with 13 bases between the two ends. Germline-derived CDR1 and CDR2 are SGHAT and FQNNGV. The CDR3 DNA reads TGTGCCAGCAGCTCTCGGGACGGGCATAATGAAAAACTGTTTTTT. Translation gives CASSSRDGHNEKLFF.

The CDR3 sequence is CASSPVGGFEQYF. DNA for the CDR3: TGTGCCAGCAGCCCGGTTGGAGGATTCGAGCAGTACTTC. The chain recombines TRBV7-6 with TRBJ2-7; D perhaps matches TRBD2 (5 bases). The germline V and J ends were trimmed by 5 bases and 6 bases, with 14 bases remaining between them. The CDR3 contains 13 residues. In germline, CDR1 is SGHVS, CDR2 FNYEAQ.

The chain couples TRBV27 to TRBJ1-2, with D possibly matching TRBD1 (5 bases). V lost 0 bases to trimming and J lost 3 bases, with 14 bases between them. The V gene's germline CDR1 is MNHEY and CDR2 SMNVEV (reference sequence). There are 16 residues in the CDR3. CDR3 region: CASSLSVGGAHYGYTF. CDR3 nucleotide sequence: TGTGCCAGCAGTTTATCTGTCGGGGGAGCTCACTATGGCTACACCTTC.

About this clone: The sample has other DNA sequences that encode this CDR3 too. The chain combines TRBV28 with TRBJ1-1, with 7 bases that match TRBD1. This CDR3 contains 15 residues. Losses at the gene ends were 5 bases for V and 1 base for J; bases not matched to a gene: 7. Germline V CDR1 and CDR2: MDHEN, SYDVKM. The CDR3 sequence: CASSLYRGGNTEAFF. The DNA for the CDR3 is TGTGCCAGCAGTCTCTACAGGGGAGGGAACACTGAAGCTTTCTTT.

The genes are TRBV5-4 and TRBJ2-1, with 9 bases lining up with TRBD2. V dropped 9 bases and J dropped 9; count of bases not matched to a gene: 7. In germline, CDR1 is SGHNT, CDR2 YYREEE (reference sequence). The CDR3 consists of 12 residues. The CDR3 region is CATRTSVGEQFF. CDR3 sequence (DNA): TGTGCCACCCGGACTAGCGTTGGTGAGCAGTTCTTC.

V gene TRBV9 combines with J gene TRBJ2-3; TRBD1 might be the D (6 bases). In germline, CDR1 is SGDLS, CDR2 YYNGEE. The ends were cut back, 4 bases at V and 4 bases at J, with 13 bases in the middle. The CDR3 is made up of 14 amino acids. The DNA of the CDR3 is TGTGCCAGCAGCCCAGGACCAGGGGCAGATACGCAGTATTTT. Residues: CASSPGPGADTQYF. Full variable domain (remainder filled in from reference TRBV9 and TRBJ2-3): DSGVTQTPKHLITATGQRVTLRCSPRSGDLSVYWYQQSLDQGLQFLIQYYNGEERAKGNILERFSAQQFPDLHSELNLSSLELGDSALYFCASSPGPGADTQYFGPGTRLTVL.

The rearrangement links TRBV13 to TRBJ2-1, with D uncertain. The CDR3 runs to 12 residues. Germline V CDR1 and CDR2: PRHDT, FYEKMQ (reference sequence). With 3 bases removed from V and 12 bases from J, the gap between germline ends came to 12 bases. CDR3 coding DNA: TGTGCCAGCAGCTTTGGAGTCGTAGGGCAGTTCTTC. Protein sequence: CASSFGVVGQFF.

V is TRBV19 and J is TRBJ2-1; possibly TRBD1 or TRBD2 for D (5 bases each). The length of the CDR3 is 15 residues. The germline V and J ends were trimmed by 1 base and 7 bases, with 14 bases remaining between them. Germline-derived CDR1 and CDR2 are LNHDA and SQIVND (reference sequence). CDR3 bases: TGTGCCAGTAGTATAGCGGGGCCCCCAGGGAATGAGCAGTTCTTC. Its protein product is CASSIAGPPGNEQFF.

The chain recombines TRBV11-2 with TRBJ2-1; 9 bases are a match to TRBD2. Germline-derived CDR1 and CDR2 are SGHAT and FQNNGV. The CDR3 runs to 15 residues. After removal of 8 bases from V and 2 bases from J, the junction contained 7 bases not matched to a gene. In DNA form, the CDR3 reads TGTGCCAGCGGCATCCTAGCGGGACCCTACAATGAGCAGTTCTTC. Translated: CASGILAGPYNEQFF.

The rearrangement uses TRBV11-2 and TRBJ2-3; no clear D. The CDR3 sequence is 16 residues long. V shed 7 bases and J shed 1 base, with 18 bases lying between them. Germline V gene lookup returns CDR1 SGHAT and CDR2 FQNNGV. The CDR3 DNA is TGTGCCAGCACCAATCGGGTGATAATAGGCACAGATACGCAGTATTTT. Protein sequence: CASTNRVIIGTDTQYF. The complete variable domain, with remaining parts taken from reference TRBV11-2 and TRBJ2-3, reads EAGVAQSPRYKIIEKRQSVAFWCNPISGHATLYWYQQILGQGPKLLIQFQNNGVVDDSQLPKDRFSAERLKGVDSTLKIQPAKLEDSAVYLCASTNRVIIGTDTQYFGPGTRLTVL.

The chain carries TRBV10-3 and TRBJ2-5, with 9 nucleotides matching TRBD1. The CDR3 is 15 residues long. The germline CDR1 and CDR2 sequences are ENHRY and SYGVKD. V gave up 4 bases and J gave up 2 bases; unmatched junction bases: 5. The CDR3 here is CAISARTGAQETQYF. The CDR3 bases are TGTGCCATCAGTGCGAGGACAGGGGCACAAGAGACCCAGTACTTC.

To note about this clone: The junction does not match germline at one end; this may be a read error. The CDR3 loop is CASSEARAGYRHF. CDR3 DNA: TGTGCCAGCAGTGAAGCGCGCGCGGGCTACAGACACTTC. The chain combines TRBV6-1 with TRBJ2-7; D possibly corresponds to TRBD2 (5 bases). Germline V gene sequence: CDR1 MNHNS, CDR2 SASEGT. The CDR3 has 13 residues.

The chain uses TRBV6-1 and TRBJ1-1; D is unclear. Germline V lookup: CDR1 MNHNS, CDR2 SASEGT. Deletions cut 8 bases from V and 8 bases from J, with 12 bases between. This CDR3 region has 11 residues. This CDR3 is CASLERWEAFF. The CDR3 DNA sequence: TGTGCCAGCCTAGAACGGTGGGAAGCTTTCTTT.

The CDR3 sequence: CAAGFSVHEQYF. The DNA of the CDR3 is TGTGCCGCGGGGTTCAGCGTTCACGAGCAGTACTTC. The J gene is TRBJ2-7, the V gene TRBV7-9, with a weak D call TRBD2 (6 bases). Trimming took off 11 bases at V and 5 bases at J, with 16 bases between the two ends. The germline CDR1 and CDR2 sequences are SEHNR and FQNEAQ (reference sequence). The CDR3 spans 12 residues.